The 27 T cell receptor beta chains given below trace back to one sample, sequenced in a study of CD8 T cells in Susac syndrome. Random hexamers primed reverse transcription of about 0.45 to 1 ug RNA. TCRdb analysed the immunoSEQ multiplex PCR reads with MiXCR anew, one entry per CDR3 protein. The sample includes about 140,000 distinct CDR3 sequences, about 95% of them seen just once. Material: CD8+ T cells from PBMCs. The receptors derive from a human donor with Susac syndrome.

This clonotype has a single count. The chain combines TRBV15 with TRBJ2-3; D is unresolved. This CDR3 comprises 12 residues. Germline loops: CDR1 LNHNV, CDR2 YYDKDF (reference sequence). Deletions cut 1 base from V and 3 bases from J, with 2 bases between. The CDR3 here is CATSRATDTQYF. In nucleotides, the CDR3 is TGTGCCACCAGCAGAGCGACAGATACGCAGTATTTT.

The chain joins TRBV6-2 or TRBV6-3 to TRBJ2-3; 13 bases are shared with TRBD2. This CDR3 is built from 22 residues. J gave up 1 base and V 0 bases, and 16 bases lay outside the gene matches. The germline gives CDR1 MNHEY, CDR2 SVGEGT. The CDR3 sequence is CASSYSGTSGAKNHLGTDTQYF. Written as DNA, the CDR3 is TGTGCCAGCAGTTACTCCGGGACTAGCGGGGCTAAGAACCATCTAGGCACAGATACGCAGTATTTT.

The CDR3 DNA is TGTGCCGTTACCTCGGGACTAGCGGGAGGGCCCGGGTCCTACGAGCAGTACTTC. It yields the protein CAVTSGLAGGPGSYEQYF. The chain joins TRBV5-4 to TRBJ2-7; 16 nucleotides match TRBD2. Germline V gives CDR1 SGHNT, CDR2 YYREEE (reference sequence). With 10 bases clipped from V and 1 base from J, the junction kept 14 bases outside the gene matches. The CDR3 has 18 residues.

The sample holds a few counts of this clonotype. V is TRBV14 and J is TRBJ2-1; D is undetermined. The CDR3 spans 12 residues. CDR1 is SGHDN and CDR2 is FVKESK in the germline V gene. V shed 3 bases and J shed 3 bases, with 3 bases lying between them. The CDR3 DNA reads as TGTGCCAGCAGCCAGGGCTACAATGAGCAGTTCTTC. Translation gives CASSQGYNEQFF.

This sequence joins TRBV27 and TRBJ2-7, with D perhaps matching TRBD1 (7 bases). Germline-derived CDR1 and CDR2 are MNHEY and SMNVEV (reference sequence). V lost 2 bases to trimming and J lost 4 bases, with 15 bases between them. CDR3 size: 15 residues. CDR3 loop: CASSLTAGQPYEQYF. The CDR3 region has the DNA TGTGCCAGCAGTTTAACCGCGGGACAGCCGTACGAGCAGTACTTC.

CDR3 nucleotide sequence: TGTGCCAGCAGTGATCCGTTGGAGCCCCAGCATTTT. Translation gives CASSDPLEPQHF. The genes are TRBV6-5 and TRBJ1-5, with D unresolved. The germline V and J ends were trimmed by 5 bases and 8 bases, with 10 bases remaining between them. The germline V gene has CDR1 MNHEY and CDR2 SVGAGI. There are 12 residues in the CDR3.

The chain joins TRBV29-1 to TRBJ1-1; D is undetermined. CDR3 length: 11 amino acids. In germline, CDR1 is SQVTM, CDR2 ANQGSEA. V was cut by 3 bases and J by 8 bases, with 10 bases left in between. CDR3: CSVDPSMEAFF. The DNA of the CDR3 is TGCAGCGTTGACCCCAGTATGGAAGCTTTCTTT.

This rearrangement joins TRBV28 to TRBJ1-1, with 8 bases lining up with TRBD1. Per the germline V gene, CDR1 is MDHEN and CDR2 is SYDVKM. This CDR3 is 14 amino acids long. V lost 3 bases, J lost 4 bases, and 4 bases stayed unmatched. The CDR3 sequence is CASSFTGGSTEAFF. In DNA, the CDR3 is TGTGCCAGCAGTTTTACAGGGGGGTCCACTGAAGCTTTCTTT. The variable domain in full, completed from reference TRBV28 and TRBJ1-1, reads DVKVTQSSRYLVKRTGEKVFLECVQDMDHENMFWYRQDPGLGLRLIYFSYDVKMKEKGDIPEGYSVSREKKERFSLILESASTNQTSMYLCASSFTGGSTEAFFGQGTRLTVV.

Here the CDR3 reads CASSSSEGVGTGELFF. The CDR3 nucleotides are TGTGCCAGCAGCTCCTCCGAAGGGGTGGGCACCGGGGAGCTGTTTTTT. The chain has TRBV5-6 and TRBJ2-2; D perhaps matches TRBD1 (5 bases). The CDR3 is 16 residues long. Trimming removed 3 bases from V and 4 bases from J, with 16 bases in between. From germline, CDR1 is SGHDT and CDR2 YYEEEE.

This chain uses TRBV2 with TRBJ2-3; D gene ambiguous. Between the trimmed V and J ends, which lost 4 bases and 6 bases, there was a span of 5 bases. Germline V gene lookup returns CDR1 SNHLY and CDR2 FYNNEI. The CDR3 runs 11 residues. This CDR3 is CASSASDTQYF. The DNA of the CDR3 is TGTGCCAGCAGTGCTTCCGATACGCAGTATTTT.

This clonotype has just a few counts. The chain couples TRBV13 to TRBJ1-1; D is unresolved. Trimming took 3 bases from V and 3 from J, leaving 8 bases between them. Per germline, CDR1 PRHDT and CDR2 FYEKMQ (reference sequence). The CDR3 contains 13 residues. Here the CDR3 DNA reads TGTGCCAGCAGCTTGGAGGCAGACACTGAAGCTTTCTTT. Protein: CASSLEADTEAFF.

Written as DNA, the CDR3 is TGTGCCAGCAGCTCCCGGGGACAGGGGAAGCCAGATACGCAGTATTTT. This encodes CASSSRGQGKPDTQYF. This chain joins TRBV13 and TRBJ2-3; 10 bases fit TRBD1. V was pared by 4 bases and J by 4 bases, with 8 bases of the junction left unmatched. CDR1 is PRHDT, CDR2 FYEKMQ, per germline (reference sequence). The CDR3 contains 16 residues.

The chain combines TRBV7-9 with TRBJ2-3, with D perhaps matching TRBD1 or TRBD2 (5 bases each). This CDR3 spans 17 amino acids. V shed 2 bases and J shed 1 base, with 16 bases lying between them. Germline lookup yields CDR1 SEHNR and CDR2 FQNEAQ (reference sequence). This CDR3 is CASSLLTGTPGTDTQYF. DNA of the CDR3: TGTGCCAGCAGCTTACTTACTGGGACCCCGGGCACAGATACGCAGTATTTT.

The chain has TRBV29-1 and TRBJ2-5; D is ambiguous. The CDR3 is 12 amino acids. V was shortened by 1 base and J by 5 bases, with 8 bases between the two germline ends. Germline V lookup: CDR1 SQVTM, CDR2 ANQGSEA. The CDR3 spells CSVEGGRETQYF. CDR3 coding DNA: TGCAGCGTTGAAGGAGGAAGGGAGACCCAGTACTTC.

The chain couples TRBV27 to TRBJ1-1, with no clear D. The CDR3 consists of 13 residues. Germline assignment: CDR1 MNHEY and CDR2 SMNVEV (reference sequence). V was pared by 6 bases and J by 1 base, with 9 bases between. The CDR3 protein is CASSLIANTEAFF. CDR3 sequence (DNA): TGTGCCAGCAGCCTCATAGCGAACACTGAAGCTTTCTTT.

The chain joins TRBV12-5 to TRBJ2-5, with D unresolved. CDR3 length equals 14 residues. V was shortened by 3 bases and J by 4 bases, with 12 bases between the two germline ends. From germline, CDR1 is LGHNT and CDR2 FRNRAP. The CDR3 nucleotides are TGTGCTAGTGGTTTCGGCCTCCCCGGAGAGACCCAGTACTTC. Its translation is CASGFGLPGETQYF.

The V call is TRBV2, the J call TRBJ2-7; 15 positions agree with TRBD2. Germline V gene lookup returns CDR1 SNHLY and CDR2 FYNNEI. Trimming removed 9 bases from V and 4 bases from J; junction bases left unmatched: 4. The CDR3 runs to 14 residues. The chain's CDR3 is CASGLAGGPYEQYF. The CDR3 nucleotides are TGTGCCAGTGGACTAGCGGGAGGGCCTTACGAGCAGTACTTC.

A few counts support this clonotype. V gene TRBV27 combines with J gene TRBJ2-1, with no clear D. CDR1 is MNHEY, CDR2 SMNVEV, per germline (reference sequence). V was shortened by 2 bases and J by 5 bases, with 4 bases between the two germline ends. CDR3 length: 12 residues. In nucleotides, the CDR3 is TGTGCCAGCAGTTTAGCCCACAATGAGCAGTTCTTC. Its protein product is CASSLAHNEQFF.

The CDR3 DNA reads TGTGCCAGCAGCTCAGGGAAGCCCGGGGAGCTGTTTTTT. Translated, it gives CASSSGKPGELFF. This chain joins TRBV12-3 or TRBV12-4 and TRBJ2-2; D may be TRBD1 (5 bases). This CDR3 has 13 amino acids. Trimming removed 6 bases from V and 6 bases from J, with 11 bases in between.

The CDR3 sequence is CASSSGTGAGYTF. In nucleotides, the CDR3 is TGTGCCAGCAGTTCGGGGACAGGGGCTGGCTACACCTTC. The chain is built from TRBV12-3 or TRBV12-4 and TRBJ1-2; 10 bases fit TRBD1. J lost 7 bases, V lost 4 bases, and 3 bases had no gene match. The CDR3 runs 13 residues.

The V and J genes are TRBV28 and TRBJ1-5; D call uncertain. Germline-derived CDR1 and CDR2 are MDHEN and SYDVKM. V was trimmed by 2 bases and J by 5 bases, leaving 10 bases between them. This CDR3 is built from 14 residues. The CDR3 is CASSLIGVDQPQHF. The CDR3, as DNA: TGTGCCAGCAGTTTAATCGGGGTGGATCAGCCCCAGCATTTT.

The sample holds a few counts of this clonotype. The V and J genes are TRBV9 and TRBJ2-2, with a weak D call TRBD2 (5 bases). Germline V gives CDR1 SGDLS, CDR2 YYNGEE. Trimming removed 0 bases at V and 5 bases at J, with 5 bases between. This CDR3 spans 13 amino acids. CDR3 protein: CASSVGGTGELFF. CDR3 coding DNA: TGTGCCAGCAGCGTAGGCGGGACCGGGGAGCTGTTTTTT.

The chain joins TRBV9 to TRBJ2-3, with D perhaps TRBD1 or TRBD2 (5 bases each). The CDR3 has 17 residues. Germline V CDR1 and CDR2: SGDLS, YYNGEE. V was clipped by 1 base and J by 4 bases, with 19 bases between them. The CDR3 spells CASSVPRLGEVADTQYF. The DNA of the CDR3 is TGTGCCAGCAGCGTACCCCGTTTGGGGGAAGTCGCAGATACGCAGTATTTT.

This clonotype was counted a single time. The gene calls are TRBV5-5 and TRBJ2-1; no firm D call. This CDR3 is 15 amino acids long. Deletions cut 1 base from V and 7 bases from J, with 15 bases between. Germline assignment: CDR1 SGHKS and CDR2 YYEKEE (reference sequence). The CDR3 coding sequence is TGTGCCAGCAGCTTGATATTCCCTAGTCAAAATGAGCAGTTCTTC. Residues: CASSLIFPSQNEQFF. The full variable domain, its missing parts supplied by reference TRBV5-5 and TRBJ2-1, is DAGVTQSPTHLIKTRGQQVTLRCSPISGHKSVSWYQQVLGQGPQFIFQYYEKEERGRGNFPDRFSARQFPNYSSELNVNALLLGDSALYLCASSLIFPSQNEQFFGPGTRLTVL.

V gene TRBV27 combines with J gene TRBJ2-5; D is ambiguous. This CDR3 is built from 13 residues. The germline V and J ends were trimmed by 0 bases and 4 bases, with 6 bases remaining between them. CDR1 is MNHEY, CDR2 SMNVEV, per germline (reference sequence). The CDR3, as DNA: TGTGCCAGCAGTTTATCACGTGGAGAGACCCAGTACTTC. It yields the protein CASSLSRGETQYF.

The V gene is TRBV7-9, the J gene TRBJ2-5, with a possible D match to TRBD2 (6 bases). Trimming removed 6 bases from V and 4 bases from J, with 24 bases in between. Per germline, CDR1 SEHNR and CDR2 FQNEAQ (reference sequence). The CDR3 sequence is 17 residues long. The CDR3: CASRTVAGNRAGETQYF. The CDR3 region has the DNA TGTGCCAGCAGAACGGTGGCGGGAAACCGGGCTGGAGAGACCCAGTACTTC.

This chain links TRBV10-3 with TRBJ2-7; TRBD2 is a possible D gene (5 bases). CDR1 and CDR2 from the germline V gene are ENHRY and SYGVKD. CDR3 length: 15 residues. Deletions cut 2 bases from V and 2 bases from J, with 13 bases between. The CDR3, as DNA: TGTGCCATCAGTGAGCCCCGGACTCCCACCTACGAGCAGTACTTC. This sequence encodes CAISEPRTPTYEQYF.